This passage covers 24 T cell receptor beta chains from one sample sequenced in a study of regulatory T cells in long-lasting Graves disease. Time point meaning: newly diagnosed GD, antithyroid drugs for less than 3 months. PBMCs provided the RNA from which the TCR library was made. In building TCR beta libraries, iRepertoire HTBI primers were used together with Arm-PCR of CDR3 regions. Via MiXCR, TCRdb re-called the multiplex PCR reads, giving one row per CDR3 protein. The sample includes 350,000 to 550,000 distinct CDR3 sequences, around 15% seen only once; the top ten take about a quarter. These data were likewise used in another study, on T cells in Graves' hyperthyroidism and ophthalmopathy.

The source was peripheral blood mononuclear cells (PBMCs), collected at new diagnosis, from a patient treated with antithyroid drugs. The receptors were gathered from a woman younger than 35 with Graves disease.

The chain employs TRBV6-1 and TRBJ2-7; maybe TRBD1 (6 bases). Germline CDR1 is MNHNS and CDR2 is SASEGT. CDR3 size: 14 residues. V was cut by 6 bases and J by 4 bases, with 16 bases left in between. CDR3 sequence reads: CASRKTGRRYEQYF. The CDR3 DNA reads TGTGCCAGCAGAAAGACAGGCCGTCGGTACGAGCAGTACTTC.

The chain is built from TRBV7-9 and TRBJ2-3; D not certain. CDR3 length equals 15 residues. Germline V gene sequence: CDR1 SEHNR, CDR2 FQNEAQ (reference sequence). V was trimmed by 5 bases and J by 2 bases, leaving 14 bases between them. The CDR3 protein is CASSPGPLHTDTQYF. The DNA of the CDR3 is TGTGCCAGCAGCCCCGGTCCACTCCACACAGATACGCAGTATTTT.

The sample holds a few counts of this clonotype. One base away lies a much larger clone, so this may be a sequencing read error. The conserved closing phenylalanine or tryptophan is absent in this CDR3, likely reflecting a read error. The V call is TRBV11-3, the J call TRBJ1-5; D ambiguous. The V gene lost 3 bases and the J gene lost 7 bases, with 10 bases spanning the gap. The CDR3 contains 13 residues. The V gene's germline CDR1 is SGHNT and CDR2 YENEEA. The CDR3 loop is CASSFRDIQPQHL. The CDR3 DNA follows: TGTGCCAGCAGCTTCCGCGACATACAGCCCCAGCATCTT.

This clonotype was detected many times. The V and J genes are TRBV12-3 or TRBV12-4 and TRBJ2-1, with 11 bases lining up with TRBD2. With 5 bases clipped from V and 8 bases from J, the junction kept 8 bases outside the gene matches. This CDR3 has 15 amino acids. In DNA, the CDR3 is TGTGCCAGCAGTCTAACTAGCGGGAGTAAGTATGAGCAGTTCTTC. Protein: CASSLTSGSKYEQFF.

This clonotype was recorded at least ten times. V usage is TRBV28 and J usage is TRBJ1-2; maybe TRBD1 (5 bases). Germline V CDR1 and CDR2: MDHEN, SYDVKM. The CDR3 is 12 amino acids. The V end was cut by 6 bases, the J end by 3 bases, with 8 bases between. For the CDR3, the DNA is TGTGCCAGCAGCCAGACAGACTATGGCTACACCTTC. Translation: CASSQTDYGYTF.

V is TRBV19 and J is TRBJ2-7; D perhaps matches TRBD2 (6 bases). The germline CDR1 and CDR2 sequences are LNHDA and SQIVND (reference sequence). CDR3 size: 15 residues. Trimming left V 3 bases short and J 1 base short, with 13 bases between. CDR3 region: CASSMGQRASYEQYF. In nucleotides, the CDR3 is TGTGCCAGTAGTATGGGCCAGCGGGCTTCCTACGAGCAGTACTTC.

This chain connects TRBV28 to TRBJ2-6; 9 bases fit TRBD1. The germline V gene has CDR1 MDHEN and CDR2 SYDVKM. The CDR3 is 20 residues long. V shed 7 bases, J shed 0 bases, and the junction held 16 bases outside the gene matches. The CDR3 DNA follows: TGTGCCAGCACCACACCGGGACAGGGACCGAAGGTCTCTGGGGCCAACGTCCTGACTTTC. Its translation: CASTTPGQGPKVSGANVLTF. The full variable domain, its missing parts supplied by reference TRBV28 and TRBJ2-6, is DVKVTQSSRYLVKRTGEKVFLECVQDMDHENMFWYRQDPGLGLRLIYFSYDVKMKEKGDIPEGYSVSREKKERFSLILESASTNQTSMYLCASTTPGQGPKVSGANVLTFGAGSRLTVL.

This clonotype was recorded many times. J is TRBJ2-6 and V is TRBV2; 9 bases fit TRBD1. V shed 7 bases and J 0 bases; nucleotides not matched to a gene: 4. This CDR3 spans 16 amino acids. Germline CDR1 is SNHLY and CDR2 is FYNNEI. The CDR3 sequence is CASTRQGVSGANVLTF. The DNA for the CDR3 is TGTGCCAGCACCCGACAGGGGGTCTCTGGGGCCAACGTCCTGACTTTC.

With respect to this clonotype: Likely a read error: the CDR3 ends without its conserved phenylalanine or tryptophan. It is unclear where the CDR3 begins or ends on the DNA, so no DNA is shown, and the CDR3 is as TCRdb lists it. The chain links TRBV25-1 to TRBJ1-3. Ends included, the CDR3 has 8 residues. The germline gives CDR1 MGHDK, CDR2 SYGVNS. The CDR3 spells CARDGPLG.

The V gene is TRBV29-1, the J gene TRBJ2-7; the D is unclear. The germline V gene has CDR1 SQVTM and CDR2 ANQGSEA. This CDR3 has 12 amino acids. V gave up 4 bases and J gave up 2 bases, with 9 bases separating them. The CDR3 DNA sequence: TGCAGCGTTGTCAGCCCCCCCTACGAGCAGTACTTC. Encoded protein: CSVVSPPYEQYF.

This clonotype was picked up a small number of times. The V call is TRBV7-9, the J call TRBJ2-3, with 13 bases identical to TRBD2. CDR1 and CDR2 from the germline V gene are SEHNR and FQNEAQ (reference sequence). The CDR3 length is 18 residues. V shed 5 bases, J shed 4 bases, and the junction held 12 bases outside the gene matches. The DNA for the CDR3 is TGTGCCAGCAGCCCCACAACCGGACTAGCGGGAGCCCCAGATACGCAGTATTTT. Translated, it gives CASSPTTGLAGAPDTQYF.

The sample holds many counts of this clonotype. The V call is TRBV27, the J call TRBJ2-5, with D hard to call. Germline assignment: CDR1 MNHEY and CDR2 SMNVEV (reference sequence). V was pared by 4 bases and J by 5 bases, with 14 bases between. The CDR3 contains 14 residues. CDR3: CASSYQRSWETQYF. Written as DNA, the CDR3 is TGTGCCAGCAGTTACCAGAGGTCCTGGGAGACCCAGTACTTC.

This clonotype was recorded at least ten times. A read error may account for a junction end that differs from germline. V gene TRBV5-1 combines with J gene TRBJ2-7, with D maybe TRBD2 (5 bases). The CDR3 sequence is 14 residues long. Germline CDR1 SGHRS, CDR2 YFSETQ. CDR3 coding DNA: TGCGCCAGCAGCTTGGACCAGGAGGCCTACGAGCAGTGCTTC. Its translation is CASSLDQEAYEQCF. Together with reference TRBV5-1 and TRBJ2-7, the CDR3 gives the full variable domain: KAGVTQTPRYLIKTRGQQVTLSCSPISGHRSVSWYQQTPGQGLQFLFEYFSETQRNKGNFPGRFSGRQFSNSRSEMNVSTLELGDSALYLCASSLDQEAYEQCFGPGTRLTVT.

The chain carries TRBV30 and TRBJ2-2; the match to TRBD2 covers 10 bases. The ends lost 3 bases at V and 6 bases at J; junction bases unmatched: 7. The germline CDR1 and CDR2 sequences are GTSNPN and SVGIG (reference sequence). The CDR3 is made up of 15 amino acids. In DNA form, the CDR3 reads TGTGCCTGGAGAACTAGCGGGATAAGTCCCGGGGAGCTGTTTTTT. It specifies CAWRTSGISPGELFF.

V usage is TRBV29-1 and J usage is TRBJ1-6; the D gene is possibly TRBD1 (5 bases). Germline lookup yields CDR1 SQVTM and CDR2 ANQGSEA. The ends were cut back, 5 bases at V and 7 bases at J, with 12 bases in the middle. The CDR3 has 13 residues. In DNA, the CDR3 is TGCAGCGTTCACCTGGGGGGGAATTCACCCCTCCACTTT. Encoded protein: CSVHLGGNSPLHF.

This clonotype was seen at least ten times. This chain uses TRBV7-3 with TRBJ2-7; 13 nucleotides line up with TRBD2. V lost 5 bases, J lost 6 bases, and 4 bases stayed unmatched. The CDR3 runs 14 residues. Germline values: CDR1 SGHTA, CDR2 FQGTGA. The CDR3, as DNA: TGTGCCAGCAGCGTGGGACTAGCGGGGACCGAGCAGTACTTC. Its protein product is CASSVGLAGTEQYF. The full variable domain, rest sourced from reference TRBV7-3 and TRBJ2-7, is GAGVSQTPSNKVTEKGKYVELRCDPISGHTALYWYRQSLGQGPEFLIYFQGTGAADDSGLPNDRFFAVRPEGSVSTLKIQRTERGDSAVYLCASSVGLAGTEQYFGPGTRLTVT.

This clonotype was recorded many times. The chain combines TRBV19 with TRBJ2-7; 8 bases align to TRBD2. This CDR3 has 17 residues. Germline CDR1 is LNHDA and CDR2 is SQIVND (reference sequence). Trimming cost V 2 bases and J 7 bases; bases outside gene matches: 16. The CDR3, as DNA: TGTGCCAGTAGTATAATGTCTAACCGAGCGGGAGCGTGGGAGCAGTACTTC. This translates into CASSIMSNRAGAWEQYF.

This sequence joins TRBV7-9 and TRBJ2-5, with D possibly called TRBD1 or TRBD2 (5 bases each). The germline V and J ends were trimmed by 3 bases and 5 bases, with 16 bases remaining between them. The CDR3 runs to 15 residues. Per the germline V gene, CDR1 is SEHNR and CDR2 is FQNEAQ (reference sequence). The CDR3 bases are TGTGCCAGCAGCTTGGACGGGACCCAAAGGGAGACCCAGTACTTC. Translating gives CASSLDGTQRETQYF. Drawing the rest from reference TRBV7-9 and TRBJ2-5, the complete variable domain is DTGVSQNPRHKITKRGQNVTFRCDPISEHNRLYWYRQTLGQGPEFLTYFQNEAQLEKSRLLSDRFSAERPKGSFSTLEIQRTEQGDSAMYLCASSLDGTQRETQYFGPGTRLLVL.

In its sample, this clonotype was seen many times. The chain employs TRBV7-8 and TRBJ2-1; no reliable D call. The CDR3 runs 14 residues. Germline lookup yields CDR1 SGHVS and CDR2 FQNEAQ. V was shortened by 7 bases and J by 1 base, with 11 bases between the two germline ends. The CDR3 spells CASKLRSSYNEQFF. As DNA, the CDR3 is TGTGCCAGCAAACTACGATCGTCCTACAATGAGCAGTTCTTC.

This clonotype has ten or more counts. The chain links TRBV12-3 or TRBV12-4 to TRBJ2-5; D is uncertain. The DNA end favors TRBJ2-1, so the J call may be wrong. This CDR3 has 12 amino acids. CDR3 protein: CASSLAWVEQFF. DNA of the CDR3: TGTGCCAGCAGTTTGGCCTGGGTGGAGCAGTTCTTC.

Many counts were recorded for this clonotype. The chain couples TRBV6-1 to TRBJ1-5, with 7 positions matching TRBD1. Trimming cost V 5 bases and J 1 base; bases outside gene matches: 14. The CDR3 length is 18 residues. Germline CDR1 reads MNHNS; CDR2 reads SASEGT. The CDR3 is CASSRTPPGTASNQPQHF. In DNA form, the CDR3 reads TGTGCCAGCAGTCGAACCCCTCCGGGGACAGCCAGCAATCAGCCCCAGCATTTT.

This clonotype was found a few times. A much larger clone lies one base from this, so it may be a read error. The chain uses TRBV27 and TRBJ2-7; D not certain. V lost 9 bases, J lost 2 bases, and 20 bases lay in between. The germline V gene encodes CDR1 MNHEY and CDR2 SMNVEV (reference sequence). This CDR3 is 15 amino acids long. The CDR3 region has the DNA TGTGCCAGTTTTGAGCAGACATCAAACCCCTACGAGCAGTACTTC. This translates into CASFEQTSNPYEQYF.

In its sample, this clonotype was seen many times. The CDR3 loop reads CSARQEGNQPQHF. The DNA for the CDR3 is TGCAGTGCTAGACAGGAAGGCAATCAGCCCCAGCATTTT. The chain is built from TRBV20-1 and TRBJ1-5; no reliable D call. V dropped 2 bases and J dropped 2 bases, with 7 bases sitting between them. The germline CDR1 and CDR2 sequences are DFQATT and SNEGSKA (reference sequence). The CDR3 covers 13 residues.

This clonotype was picked up a small number of times. V is TRBV19 and J is TRBJ2-1, with no clear D. The V end was cut by 7 bases, the J end by 6 bases, with 13 bases between. This CDR3 region has 13 residues. CDR1 LNHDA and CDR2 SQIVND come from the germline V gene (reference sequence). CDR3 DNA sequence: TGTGCCAGTACTCCTTCCTTGGTCAATGAGCAGTTCTTC. It translates to CASTPSLVNEQFF.